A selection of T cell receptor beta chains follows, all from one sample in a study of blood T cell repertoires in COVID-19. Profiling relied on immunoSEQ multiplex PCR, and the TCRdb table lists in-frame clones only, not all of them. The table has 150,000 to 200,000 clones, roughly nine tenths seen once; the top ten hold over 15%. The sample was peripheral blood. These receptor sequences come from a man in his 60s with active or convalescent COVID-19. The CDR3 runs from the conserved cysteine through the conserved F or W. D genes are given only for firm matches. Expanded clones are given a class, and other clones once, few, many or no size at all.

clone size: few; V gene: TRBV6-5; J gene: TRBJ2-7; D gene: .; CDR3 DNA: TGTGCCAGCAGCCCCGGTACTAGCCAAAGAAGGGAGCAGTACTTC; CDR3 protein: CASSPGTSQRREQYF
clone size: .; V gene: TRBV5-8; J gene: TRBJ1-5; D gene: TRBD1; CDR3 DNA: TGTGCCAGCAGCCTTTCGACAGGGGGGAATCAGCCCCAGCATTTT; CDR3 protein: CASSLSTGGNQPQHF
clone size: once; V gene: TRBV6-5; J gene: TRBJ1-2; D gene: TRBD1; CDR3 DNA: TGTGCCAGCAGTTACTCGTCGACAGGGAACTATGGCTACACCTTC; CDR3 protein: CASSYSSTGNYGYTF
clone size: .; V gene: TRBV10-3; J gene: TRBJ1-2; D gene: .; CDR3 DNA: TGTGCCATCAGTGAACAGAACTATGGCTACACCTTC; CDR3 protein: CAISEQNYGYTF
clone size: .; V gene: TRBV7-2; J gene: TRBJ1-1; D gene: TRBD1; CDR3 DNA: TGTGCCAGCAGCCCTACAGGGGGCGCTTTCACTGAAGCTTTCTTT; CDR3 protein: CASSPTGGAFTEAFF
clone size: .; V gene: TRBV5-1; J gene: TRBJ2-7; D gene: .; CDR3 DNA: TGCGCCAGCAAGGAGGGACAGACCTACGAGCAGTACTTC; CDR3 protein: CASKEGQTYEQYF
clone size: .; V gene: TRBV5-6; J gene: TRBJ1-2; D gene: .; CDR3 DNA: TGTGCCGGACACACGCTCAGGTCCTCCTTCTATGGCTACACCTTC; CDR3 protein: CAGHTLRSSFYGYTF
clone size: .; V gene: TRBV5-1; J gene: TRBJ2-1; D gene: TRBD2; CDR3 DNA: TGCGCCAGCAGCAGAAGACTAGCGGGAGACGGCAATGAGCAGTTCTTC; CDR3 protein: CASSRRLAGDGNEQFF
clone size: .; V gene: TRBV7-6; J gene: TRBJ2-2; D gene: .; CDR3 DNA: TGTGCCAGCAGCCTGATGACTCCGGTGGGACACAACACCGGGGAGCTGTTTTTT; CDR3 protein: CASSLMTPVGHNTGELFF
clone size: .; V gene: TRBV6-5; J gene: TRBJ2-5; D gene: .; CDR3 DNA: TGTGCCAGCAGTTACTCGACAGGTCAAAGGGAGACCCAGTACTTC; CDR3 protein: CASSYSTGQRETQYF
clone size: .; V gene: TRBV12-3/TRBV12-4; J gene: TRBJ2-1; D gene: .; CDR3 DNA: TGTGCCAGCAGTTTCCGCAATGAGCAGTTCTTC; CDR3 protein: CASSFRNEQFF
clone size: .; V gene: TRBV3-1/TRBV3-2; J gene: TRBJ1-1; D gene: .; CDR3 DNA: TGTGCCAGCAGCCAAGACACAGGTTACACTGAAGCTTTCTTT; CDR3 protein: CASSQDTGYTEAFF
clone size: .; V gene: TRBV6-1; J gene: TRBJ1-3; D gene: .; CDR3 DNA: TGTGCCAGCAGTGAAGGGAGATGGTGGCAGGGTGGAAACACCATATATTTT; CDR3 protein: CASSEGRWWQGGNTIYF
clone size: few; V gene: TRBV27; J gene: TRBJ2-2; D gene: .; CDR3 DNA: TGTGCCAGCAAGGGGACCGGGGAGCTGTTTTTT; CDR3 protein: CASKGTGELFF
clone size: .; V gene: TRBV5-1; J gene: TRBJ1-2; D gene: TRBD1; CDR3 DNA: TGCGCCAGCAGCTATGACAGGGGGTGGATTGGCTACACCTTC; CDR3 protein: CASSYDRGWIGYTF
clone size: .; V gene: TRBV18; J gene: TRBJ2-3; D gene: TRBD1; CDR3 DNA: TGTGCCAGCTCATCTCGACAGGGGGCAGGCACAGATACGCAGTATTTT; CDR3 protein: CASSSRQGAGTDTQYF
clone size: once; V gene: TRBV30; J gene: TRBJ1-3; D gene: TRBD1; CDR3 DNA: TGTGCCTGGACACAGGGGACTGGAAACACCATATATTTT; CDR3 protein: CAWTQGTGNTIYF
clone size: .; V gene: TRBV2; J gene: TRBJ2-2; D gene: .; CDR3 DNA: TGTGCCAGCAGTGTGCTAGGTACCACCGGGGAGCTGTTTTTT; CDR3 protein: CASSVLGTTGELFF
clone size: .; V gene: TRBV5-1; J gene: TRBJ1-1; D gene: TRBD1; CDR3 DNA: TGCGCCAGCAGCCTCGGGACAGGAGTCGCTGAAGCTTTCTTT; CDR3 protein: CASSLGTGVAEAFF
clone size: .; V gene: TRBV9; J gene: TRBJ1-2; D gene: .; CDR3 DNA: TGTGCCAGCAGCGTTTCGGGAAATCGGCTCTATGGCTACACCTTC; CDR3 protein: CASSVSGNRLYGYTF
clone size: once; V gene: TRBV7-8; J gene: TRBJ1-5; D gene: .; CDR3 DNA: TGTGCCAGCAGCTTAGTGGCAGGTCGAGCGGGTCAGCCCCAGCATTTT; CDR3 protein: CASSLVAGRAGQPQHF
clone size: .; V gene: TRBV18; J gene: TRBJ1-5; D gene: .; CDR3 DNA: TGTGCCAGCTCACCAGGGGGCGATTGGGGTCAGCCCCAGCATTTT; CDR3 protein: CASSPGGDWGQPQHF
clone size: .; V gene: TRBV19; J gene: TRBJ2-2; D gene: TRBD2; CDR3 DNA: TGTGCCAGTAGGGGCTCGTTTGCGGGAGAGCATGTCGGGGAGCTGTTTTTT; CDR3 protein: CASRGSFAGEHVGELFF
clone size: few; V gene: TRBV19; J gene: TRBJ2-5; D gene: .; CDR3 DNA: TGTGCCAGTAGTATAGGCGGACAAGAGACCCAGTACTTC; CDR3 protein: CASSIGGQETQYF
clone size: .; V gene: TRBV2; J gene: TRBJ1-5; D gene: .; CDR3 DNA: TGTGCCAGCAGTGATAACAACAAAAATCAGCCCCAGCATTTT; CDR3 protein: CASSDNNKNQPQHF
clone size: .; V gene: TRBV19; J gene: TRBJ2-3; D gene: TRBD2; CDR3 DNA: TGTGCCAGTAGTCCCCGGACTAGCGGGTCCCCAGATACGCAGTATTTT; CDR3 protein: CASSPRTSGSPDTQYF
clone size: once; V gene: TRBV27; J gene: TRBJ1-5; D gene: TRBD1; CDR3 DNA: TGTGCCAGCAGTCCAACGACAGGGGGAACTTATAGCAATCAGCCCCAGCATTTT; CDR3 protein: CASSPTTGGTYSNQPQHF
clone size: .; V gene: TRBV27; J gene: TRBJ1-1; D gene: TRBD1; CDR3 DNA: TGTGCCACCAAGGACAGGTTGGGCACTGAAGCTTTCTTT; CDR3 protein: CATKDRLGTEAFF
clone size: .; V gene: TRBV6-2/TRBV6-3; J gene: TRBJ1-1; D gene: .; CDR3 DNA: TGTGCCAGCAGCCTACGAGGGTTGAGGGACACTGAAGCTTTCTTT; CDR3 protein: CASSLRGLRDTEAFF
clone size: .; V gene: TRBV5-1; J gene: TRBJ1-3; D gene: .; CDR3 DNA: TGCGCCAGCAGCTTGGTCGGGGGAATAGGTGGAAACACCATATATTTT; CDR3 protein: CASSLVGGIGGNTIYF
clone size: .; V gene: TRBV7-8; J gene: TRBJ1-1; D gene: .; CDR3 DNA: TGTGCCAGCAGCTTAGTAGCGGGGGGTGAAGCTTTCTTT; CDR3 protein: CASSLVAGGEAFF
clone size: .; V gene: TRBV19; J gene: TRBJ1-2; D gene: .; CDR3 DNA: TGTGCCAGTAGCCAGAGGGTACAGAGTTCTACGGGGTATAACTATGGCTACACCTTC; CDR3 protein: CASSQRVQSSTGYNYGYTF
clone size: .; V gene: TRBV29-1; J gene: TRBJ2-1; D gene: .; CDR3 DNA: TGCAGAGGCGGAAGAAATGAGCAGTTCTTC; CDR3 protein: CRGGRNEQFF
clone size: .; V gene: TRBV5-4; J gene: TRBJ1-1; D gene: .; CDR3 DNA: TGTGCCAGCAGCTTCGGTAAGACAGAAGCTTTCTTT; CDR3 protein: CASSFGKTEAFF
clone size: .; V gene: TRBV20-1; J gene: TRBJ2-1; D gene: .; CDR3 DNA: TGCAGTGCCCTTTCCTACAATGAGCAGTTCTTC; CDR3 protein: CSALSYNEQFF
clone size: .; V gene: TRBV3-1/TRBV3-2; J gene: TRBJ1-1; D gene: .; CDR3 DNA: TGTGCCAGCAGCCCCCAGGGGCAGAACACTGAAGCTTTCTTT; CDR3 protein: CASSPQGQNTEAFF
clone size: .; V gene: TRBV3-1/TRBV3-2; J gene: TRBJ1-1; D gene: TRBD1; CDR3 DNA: TGTGCCAGCAGCCGTCGATTACAGCACCCAGGGGGGAAAGCTTTCTTT; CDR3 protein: CASSRRLQHPGGKAFF
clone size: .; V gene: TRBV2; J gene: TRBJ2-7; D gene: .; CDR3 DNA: TGTGCCAGCAAGAGCTCCTACGAGCAGTACTTC; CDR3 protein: CASKSSYEQYF
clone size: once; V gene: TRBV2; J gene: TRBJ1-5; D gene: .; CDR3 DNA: TGTGCCAGCAGCCTACGAGATCAGCCCCAGCATTTT; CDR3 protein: CASSLRDQPQHF
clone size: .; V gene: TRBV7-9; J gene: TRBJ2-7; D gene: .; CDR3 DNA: TGTGCCAGCAGCTTAGGTCCCGGGGACTACGAGCAGTACTTC; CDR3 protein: CASSLGPGDYEQYF
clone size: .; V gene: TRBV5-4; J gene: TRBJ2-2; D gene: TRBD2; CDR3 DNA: TGTGCCAGCAGCTCATACGGCGGGAGGCCCGGGGAGCTGTTTTTT; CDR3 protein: CASSSYGGRPGELFF
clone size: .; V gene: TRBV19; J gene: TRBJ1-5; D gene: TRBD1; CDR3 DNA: TGTGCCAGTAGTCTAGGGGGCTATAGCAATCAGCCCCAGCATTTT; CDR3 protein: CASSLGGYSNQPQHF
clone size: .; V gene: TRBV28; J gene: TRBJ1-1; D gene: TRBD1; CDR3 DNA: TGTGCCAGCAGCGTCGACAGGGGGCGGGGGAACACTGAAGCTTTCTTT; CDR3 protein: CASSVDRGRGNTEAFF
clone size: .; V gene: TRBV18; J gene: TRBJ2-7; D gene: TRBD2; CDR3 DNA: TGTGCCAGCTCACCACCGGGAGGGGTTGGCGAGCAGTACTTC; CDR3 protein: CASSPPGGVGEQYF
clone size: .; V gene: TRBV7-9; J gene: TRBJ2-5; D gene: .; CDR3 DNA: TGTGCCAGCAGCTTAGAGACTAAGGACGGCACCTTGTACTTC; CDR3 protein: CASSLETKDGTLYF
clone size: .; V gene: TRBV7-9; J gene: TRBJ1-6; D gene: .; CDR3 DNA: TGTGCCAGCAGCTTAGTACGGGGTAATTCACCCCTCCACTTT; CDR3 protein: CASSLVRGNSPLHF
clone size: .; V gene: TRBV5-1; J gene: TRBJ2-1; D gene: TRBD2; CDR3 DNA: TGCGCCAGCAGCCACGGGACTAGCGGGAGGGCCCTGAATGAGCAGTTCTTC; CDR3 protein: CASSHGTSGRALNEQFF
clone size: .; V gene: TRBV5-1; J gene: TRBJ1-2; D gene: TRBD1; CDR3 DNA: TGCGCCAGCAGCTTACCGGGACAGGGGGCAGGAGGCTACACCTTC; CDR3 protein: CASSLPGQGAGGYTF
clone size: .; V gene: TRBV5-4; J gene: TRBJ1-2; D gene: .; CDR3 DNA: TGTGCCAGCAGCTTGTCGGCAGGGGCCCTATATGGCTACACCTTC; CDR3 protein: CASSLSAGALYGYTF
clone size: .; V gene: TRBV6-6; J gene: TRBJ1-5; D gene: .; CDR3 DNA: TGTGCCAGCAGACTGACACTTAGCAATCAGCCCCAGCATTTT; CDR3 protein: CASRLTLSNQPQHF
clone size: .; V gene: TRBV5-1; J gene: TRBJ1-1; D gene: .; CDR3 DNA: TGCGCCAGCACTCCAACGGGAGGGTCTCGGACTGAAGCTTTCTTT; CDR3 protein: CASTPTGGSRTEAFF
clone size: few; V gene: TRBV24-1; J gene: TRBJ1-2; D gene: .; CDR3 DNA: TGTGCCACCAGTGATGGAGGGCACTATGGCTACACCTTC; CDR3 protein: CATSDGGHYGYTF
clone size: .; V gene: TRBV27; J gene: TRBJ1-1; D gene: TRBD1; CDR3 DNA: TGTGCCAGCAGCCGCAGGACAGGGGGCATGAACACTGAAGCTTTCTTT; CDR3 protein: CASSRRTGGMNTEAFF
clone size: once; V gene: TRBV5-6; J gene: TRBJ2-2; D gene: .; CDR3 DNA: TGTGCCAGCAGCGTCGGCGGGACCGGGGAGCTGTTTTTT; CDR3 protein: CASSVGGTGELFF
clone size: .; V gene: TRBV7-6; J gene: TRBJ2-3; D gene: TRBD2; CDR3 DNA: TGTGCCAGCAGCCCGAACCTATTAGCGGGGGGGCTGGCAGATACGCAGTATTTT; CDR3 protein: CASSPNLLAGGLADTQYF
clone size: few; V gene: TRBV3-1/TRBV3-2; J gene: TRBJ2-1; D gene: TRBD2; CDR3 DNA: TGTGCCAGCAGCCGGCTAGCGGGAAATGAGCAGTTCTTC; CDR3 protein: CASSRLAGNEQFF
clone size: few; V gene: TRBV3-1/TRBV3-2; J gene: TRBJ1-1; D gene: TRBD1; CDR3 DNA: TGTGCCAGCAGCCTAAGTGGGACAGTAACTGACACTGAAGCTTTCTTT; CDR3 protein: CASSLSGTVTDTEAFF
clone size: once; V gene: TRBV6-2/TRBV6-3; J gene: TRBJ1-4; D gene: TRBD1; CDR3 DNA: TGTGCCAGCAGTTACCCTACAGGGGTTTATGAAAAACTGTTTTTT; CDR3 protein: CASSYPTGVYEKLFF
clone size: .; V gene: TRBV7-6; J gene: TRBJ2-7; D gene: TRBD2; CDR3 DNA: TGTGCCAGCAGCTTAGCGACTAGCGGGAGTCTGACACGCGAGCAGTACTTC; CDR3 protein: CASSLATSGSLTREQYF